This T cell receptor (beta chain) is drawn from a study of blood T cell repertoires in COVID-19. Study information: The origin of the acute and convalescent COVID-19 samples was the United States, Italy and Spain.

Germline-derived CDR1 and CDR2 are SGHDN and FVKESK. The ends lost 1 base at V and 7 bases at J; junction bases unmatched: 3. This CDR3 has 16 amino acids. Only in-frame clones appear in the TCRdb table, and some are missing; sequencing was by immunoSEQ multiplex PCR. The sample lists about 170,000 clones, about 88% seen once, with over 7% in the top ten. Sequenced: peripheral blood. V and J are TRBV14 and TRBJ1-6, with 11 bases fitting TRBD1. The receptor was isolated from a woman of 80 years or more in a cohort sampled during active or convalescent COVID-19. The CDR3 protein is CASSQVGQGANSPLHF. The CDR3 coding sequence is TGTGCCAGCAGCCAAGTAGGACAGGGGGCCAATTCACCCCTCCACTTT.